Following are 27 T cell receptor beta chains from one sample sequenced in a study of long-term antiretroviral therapy in people with HIV. Researchers ran immunoSEQ v3.0 at survey level. Sequenced by immunoSEQ multiplex PCR; TCRdb stores in-frame clones only, minus some. This sample has around 29,000 clones, with about 80% found just once. The source was unsorted PBMCs, collected 0.3 years after starting antiretroviral therapy. The receptors derive from a man in his forties or fifties with HIV.

This clone was observed once. V is TRBV7-9 and J is TRBJ2-2; TRBD2 aligns across 7 bases. This CDR3 contains 13 residues. With V trimmed by 5 bases and J by 6 bases, 3 bases remained unmatched. Germline assignment: CDR1 SEHNR and CDR2 FQNEAQ (reference sequence). CDR3 nucleotide sequence: TGTGCCAGCAGCCCTGGGGGGGCCGGGGAGCTGTTTTTT. Its protein is CASSPGGAGELFF.

The chain carries TRBV5-1 and TRBJ2-3; 10 nucleotides line up with TRBD2. After removal of 8 bases from V and 1 base from J, the junction contained 10 bases not matched to a gene. This CDR3 has 16 residues. Germline V gene lookup returns CDR1 SGHRS and CDR2 YFSETQ. The CDR3 nucleotides read TGCGCCAGTGGGGCTAGCGGGGGATATGGCACAGATACGCAGTATTTT. Its protein product is CASGASGGYGTDTQYF.

The rearrangement joins TRBV2 to TRBJ2-6, with TRBD2 as a possible D gene (6 bases). Trimming took 6 bases from V and 1 from J, leaving 19 bases between them. The CDR3 runs to 18 residues. Germline CDR1 SNHLY, CDR2 FYNNEI. Here the CDR3 DNA reads TGTGCCAGCAGACCCATGACTAGTACGCTTTCTGGGGCCAACGTCCTGACTTTC. Protein product: CASRPMTSTLSGANVLTF.

The chain couples TRBV28 to TRBJ2-7; D is possibly TRBD1 or TRBD2 (7 bases each). Looked up from germline, CDR1 is MDHEN and CDR2 is SYDVKM. There are 16 residues in the CDR3. V lost 3 bases and J lost 4, with 19 bases in between. In DNA, the CDR3 is TGTGCCAGCAGTTTGGGGTCAGGGGGAGGGGGTTACGAGCAGTACTTC. Residues: CASSLGSGGGGYEQYF.

The rearrangement links TRBV7-2 to TRBJ2-7; no definite D call. This CDR3 is built from 13 residues. From germline, CDR1 is SGHTA and CDR2 FQGNSA. Trimming removed 3 bases at V and 6 bases at J, with 12 bases between. The CDR3 DNA sequence: TGTGCCAGCAGCTTGGGTTTTCCCGCCGAGCAGTACTTC. Translation: CASSLGFPAEQYF.

The chain uses TRBV2 and TRBJ2-5; D remains ambiguous. The CDR3 runs 13 residues. Germline V gene data show CDR1 as SNHLY and CDR2 as FYNNEI. Trimming left V 2 bases short and J 1 base short, with 5 bases between. In nucleotides, the CDR3 is TGTGCCAGCAGTGAACACGTCCAAGAGACCCAGTACTTC. Encoded protein: CASSEHVQETQYF.

The chain links TRBV14 to TRBJ2-2; D may be TRBD1 or TRBD2 (5 bases each). The CDR3 consists of 16 residues. Germline CDR1 is SGHDN and CDR2 is FVKESK. V dropped 1 base and J dropped 1 base, with 10 bases sitting between them. The CDR3 DNA sequence: TGTGCCAGCAGCCAAGTTGGGACGGTGAACACCGGGGAGCTGTTTTTT. It yields the protein CASSQVGTVNTGELFF.

This clone was seen a single time. V and J are TRBV19 and TRBJ1-2; 8 nucleotides match TRBD1. CDR3 length: 13 residues. Germline CDR1 LNHDA, CDR2 SQIVND (reference sequence). The V segment lost 4 bases and the J segment 3 bases; nucleotides outside the gene matches: 1. This chain's CDR3 is CASSTQGDYGYTF. For the CDR3, the DNA is TGTGCCAGTAGTACACAGGGGGACTATGGCTACACCTTC. Looking up the rest from reference TRBV19 and TRBJ1-2 gives the full variable domain: DGGITQSPKYLFRKEGQNVTLSCEQNLNHDAMYWYRQDPGQGLRLIYYSQIVNDFQKGDIAEGYSVSREKKESFPLTVTSAQKNPTAFYLCASSTQGDYGYTFGSGTRLTVV.

CDR3 region: CASSGQGIEAFF. The CDR3, as DNA: TGTGCCAGCAGTGGACAGGGGATTGAAGCTTTCTTT. The gene calls are TRBV2 and TRBJ1-1; 8 nucleotides align to TRBD1. Looked up from germline, CDR1 is SNHLY and CDR2 is FYNNEI. This CDR3 region has 12 residues. Trimming took 4 bases from V and 7 from J; bases not matched to a gene: 2. Together with reference TRBV2 and TRBJ1-1, the CDR3 gives the full variable domain: EPEVTQTPSHQVTQMGQEVILRCVPISNHLYFYWYRQILGQKVEFLVSFYNNEISEKSEIFDDQFSVERPDGSNFTLKIRSTKLEDSAMYFCASSGQGIEAFFGQGTRLTVV.

The CDR3 DNA follows: TGTGCCAGCAGCTCTCTGGGCTCCGCCAAAAACATTCAGTACTTC. The encoded protein is CASSSLGSAKNIQYF. The chain uses TRBV5-8 and TRBJ2-4; D not certain. CDR1 is SGHTS, CDR2 YDEGEE, per germline. V lost 3 bases to trimming and J lost 1 base, with 11 bases between them. The CDR3 runs to 15 residues.

V gene TRBV27 combines with J gene TRBJ1-2, with TRBD1 matching 10 bases. This CDR3 has 15 amino acids. Trimming took 6 bases from V and 1 from J; bases not matched to a gene: 5. Germline-derived CDR1 and CDR2 are MNHEY and SMNVEV (reference sequence). CDR3 sequence: CASRGQGMINYGYTF. CDR3 nucleotides: TGTGCCAGCAGGGGACAGGGGATGATTAACTATGGCTACACCTTC.

This chain links TRBV7-2 with TRBJ1-6; no clear D. CDR1 is SGHTA and CDR2 is FQGNSA in the germline V gene. The CDR3 loop spans 18 amino acids. V was pared by 1 base and J by 9 bases, with 22 bases between. The CDR3 sequence: CASSLVQNTPTKGSPLHF. DNA for the CDR3: TGTGCCAGCAGCTTAGTGCAAAATACACCGACCAAGGGTTCACCCCTCCACTTT.

The genes are TRBV7-8 and TRBJ1-2; D unresolved. CDR1 is SGHVS, CDR2 FQNEAQ, per germline. The CDR3 is 14 amino acids. V lost 6 bases and J lost 9, with 20 bases in between. This chain's CDR3 is CASSPGVRAGSYTF. The CDR3 DNA reads TGTGCCAGCAGTCCCGGGGTGCGCGCCGGGAGCTACACCTTC.

A few counts support this clone. The chain is built from TRBV6-1 and TRBJ1-5; 7 nucleotides align to TRBD1. CDR1 and CDR2 (germline): MNHNS, SASEGT. Trimming cost V 5 bases and J 7 bases; bases outside gene matches: 8. The CDR3 spans 14 residues. The CDR3 loop reads CASSSTGPGQPQHF. CDR3 in DNA: TGTGCCAGCAGTTCGACAGGGCCGGGCCAGCCCCAGCATTTT.

Comments on this clone: Distinct nucleotide sequences in the sample also encode this CDR3. The genes are TRBV28 and TRBJ1-2; TRBD1 is a possible D gene (5 bases). This CDR3 has 13 residues. Germline loops: CDR1 MDHEN, CDR2 SYDVKM. V dropped 5 bases and J dropped 8 bases, with 15 bases sitting between them. In DNA form, the CDR3 reads TGTGCCAGCAGTCCACGGGGCGCTGGGGGCTACACCTTC. Protein: CASSPRGAGGYTF.

The chain combines TRBV10-1 with TRBJ1-1; the D gene is possibly TRBD1 (5 bases). CDR3 length: 13 residues. Germline-derived CDR1 and CDR2 are WNHNN and SYGVQD (reference sequence). V lost 8 bases, J lost 1 base, and 11 bases lay in between. The CDR3 protein is CASAGGGNTEAFF. CDR3 DNA sequence: TGCGCCAGCGCGGGTGGGGGGAACACTGAAGCTTTCTTT.

This chain's CDR3 is CASSLAPGEETQYF. The CDR3 DNA reads as TGCGCCAGCAGCTTGGCCCCGGGGGAGGAGACCCAGTACTTC. The V and J genes are TRBV5-1 and TRBJ2-5; tentative D call: TRBD2 (6 bases). The length of the CDR3 is 14 residues. Germline values: CDR1 SGHRS, CDR2 YFSETQ. Trimming cost V 0 bases and J 5 bases, with 11 bases left between them.

The chain links TRBV6-5 to TRBJ1-2; D is uncertain. Per the germline V gene, CDR1 is MNHEY and CDR2 is SVGAGI. The CDR3 has 14 amino acids. The V gene lost 0 bases and the J gene lost 7 bases, with 12 bases spanning the gap. Here the CDR3 reads CASSYSEAHGGYTF. In DNA, the CDR3 is TGTGCCAGCAGTTACTCCGAAGCTCATGGTGGCTACACCTTC.

The rearrangement uses TRBV4-2 and TRBJ2-5; 7 positions agree with TRBD1. The J segment lost 0 bases and the V segment lost 0 bases, leaving 4 bases of the junction unmatched. The CDR3 has 16 residues. Germline CDR1 is LGHNA and CDR2 is YNFKEQ. This CDR3 reads CASSQDQDRYQETQYF. As DNA, the CDR3 is TGTGCCAGCAGCCAAGACCAGGACAGGTACCAAGAGACCCAGTACTTC.

This chain joins TRBV6-5 and TRBJ1-1, with D possibly being TRBD1 (5 bases). The CDR3 spans 12 residues. Germline-derived CDR1 and CDR2 are MNHEY and SVGAGI. The V end lost 7 bases, the J end lost 4 bases, and 10 bases lay between the germline ends. DNA of the CDR3: TGTGCCAGCACCTCAGGGAGCACTGAAGCTTTCTTT. Residues: CASTSGSTEAFF.

The rearrangement joins TRBV7-2 to TRBJ2-1, with D maybe TRBD2 (5 bases). The CDR3 consists of 18 residues. With 5 bases removed from V and 0 bases from J, the gap between germline ends came to 20 bases. In germline, CDR1 is SGHTA, CDR2 FQGNSA. The chain's CDR3 is CASSPGGAGPSSYNEQFF. As DNA, the CDR3 is TGTGCCAGCAGCCCCGGAGGTGCGGGCCCAAGCTCCTACAATGAGCAGTTCTTC. Filled out from reference TRBV7-2 and TRBJ2-1, the complete variable domain reads GAGVSQSPSNKVTEKGKDVELRCDPISGHTALYWYRQSLGQGLEFLIYFQGNSAPDKSGLPSDRFSAERTGGSVSTLTIQRTQQEDSAVYLCASSPGGAGPSSYNEQFFGPGTRLTVL.

The V call is TRBV6-5, the J call TRBJ1-2, with a possible D match to TRBD1 (5 bases). The germline CDR1 and CDR2 sequences are MNHEY and SVGAGI. Trimming left V 2 bases short and J 3 bases short, with 7 bases between. This CDR3 is 13 amino acids long. This chain's CDR3 is CASSYETDYGYTF. In nucleotides, the CDR3 is TGTGCCAGCAGTTACGAGACAGACTATGGCTACACCTTC.

The chain links TRBV11-3 to TRBJ2-7; no definite D call. The V and J ends lost 4 bases and 6 bases respectively, with 19 bases between them. The V gene's germline CDR1 is SGHNT and CDR2 YENEEA. The CDR3 consists of 15 residues. This CDR3 is CASSSGPVLFGEQYF. CDR3 bases: TGTGCCAGCAGCTCCGGACCCGTTTTGTTCGGCGAGCAGTACTTC.

This clone has a single count. The chain joins TRBV27 to TRBJ1-2; D possibly corresponds to TRBD1 (5 bases). Germline-derived CDR1 and CDR2 are MNHEY and SMNVEV (reference sequence). Trimming left V 5 bases short and J 2 bases short, with 15 bases between. CDR3 length: 15 residues. The CDR3 DNA sequence: TGTGCCAGCAGTAATTCGCGGGGGGGGAACTATGGCTACACCTTC. It specifies CASSNSRGGNYGYTF.

For the CDR3, the DNA is TGTGCCAGCGGACGCAGGGACTATAATTCACCCCTCCACTTT. Amino acid sequence: CASGRRDYNSPLHF. V usage is TRBV28 and J usage is TRBJ1-6; TRBD1 might be the D (5 bases). CDR3 length: 14 residues. V lost 8 bases, J lost 3 bases, and 11 bases lay in between. Germline CDR1 and CDR2: MDHEN and SYDVKM. Drawing the rest from reference TRBV28 and TRBJ1-6, the complete variable domain is DVKVTQSSRYLVKRTGEKVFLECVQDMDHENMFWYRQDPGLGLRLIYFSYDVKMKEKGDIPEGYSVSREKKERFSLILESASTNQTSMYLCASGRRDYNSPLHFGNGTRLTVT.

The rearrangement joins TRBV6-5 to TRBJ1-1, with unresolved D. CDR1 and CDR2 (germline): MNHEY, SVGAGI. This CDR3 has 16 residues. Trimming stripped 4 bases from V and 0 bases from J, with 15 bases between. CDR3 residues: CASSLLGKPLNTEAFF. CDR3 in DNA: TGTGCCAGCAGTTTATTAGGGAAGCCCCTGAACACTGAAGCTTTCTTT.

The chain is built from TRBV5-1 and TRBJ2-2; TRBD1 matches at 9 bases. Germline CDR1 SGHRS, CDR2 YFSETQ. The V segment lost 5 bases and the J segment 5 bases; nucleotides outside the gene matches: 4. This CDR3 is built from 14 residues. The DNA for the CDR3 is TGCGCCAGCAGACGACAGGGGGATACCGGGGAGCTGTTTTTT. It is translated as CASRRQGDTGELFF.